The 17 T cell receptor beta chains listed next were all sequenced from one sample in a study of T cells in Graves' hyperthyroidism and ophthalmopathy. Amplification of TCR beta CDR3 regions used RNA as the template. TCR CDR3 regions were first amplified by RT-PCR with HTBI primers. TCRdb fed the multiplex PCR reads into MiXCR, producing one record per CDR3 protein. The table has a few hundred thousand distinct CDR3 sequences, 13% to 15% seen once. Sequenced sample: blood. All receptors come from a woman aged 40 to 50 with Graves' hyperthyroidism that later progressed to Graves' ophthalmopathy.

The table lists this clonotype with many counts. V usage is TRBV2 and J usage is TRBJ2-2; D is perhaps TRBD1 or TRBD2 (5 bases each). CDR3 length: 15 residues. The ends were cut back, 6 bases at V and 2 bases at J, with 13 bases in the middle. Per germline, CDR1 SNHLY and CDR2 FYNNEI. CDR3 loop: CASRSGTVNTGELFF. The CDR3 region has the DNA TGTGCCAGCAGATCCGGGACCGTTAACACCGGGGAGCTGTTTTTT.

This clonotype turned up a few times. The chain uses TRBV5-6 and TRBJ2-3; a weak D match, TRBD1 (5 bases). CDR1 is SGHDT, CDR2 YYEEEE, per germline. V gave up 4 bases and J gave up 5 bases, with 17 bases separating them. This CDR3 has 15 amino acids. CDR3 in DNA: TGTGCCAGCAGCCAGAGAGACAGATCGGGAGATACGCAGTATTTT. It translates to CASSQRDRSGDTQYF.

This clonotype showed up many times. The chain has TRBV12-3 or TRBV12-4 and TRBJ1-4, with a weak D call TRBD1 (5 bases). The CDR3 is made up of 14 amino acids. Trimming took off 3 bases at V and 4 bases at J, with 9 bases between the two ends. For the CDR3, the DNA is TGTGCCAGCAGTTTGAGGGGCCGTAATGAAAAACTGTTTTTT. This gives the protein CASSLRGRNEKLFF.

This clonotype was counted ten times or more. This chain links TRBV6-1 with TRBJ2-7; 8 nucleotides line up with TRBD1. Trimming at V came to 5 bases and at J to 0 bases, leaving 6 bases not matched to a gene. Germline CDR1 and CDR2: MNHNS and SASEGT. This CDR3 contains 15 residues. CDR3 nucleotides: TGTGCCAGCAGTTCACAGGGGGGCCACTCCTACGAGCAGTACTTC. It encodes CASSSQGGHSYEQYF.

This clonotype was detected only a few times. In nucleotides, the CDR3 is TGTGCCTGGAGTGTACACTCTTATGGCTACACCTTC. It is translated as CAWSVHSYGYTF. This chain connects TRBV30 to TRBJ1-2; D uncertain. CDR3 length: 12 amino acids. Germline assignment: CDR1 GTSNPN and CDR2 SVGIG (reference sequence). Trimming took off 0 bases at V and 5 bases at J, with 7 bases between the two ends.

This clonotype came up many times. CDR3 DNA sequence: TGTGCCTGGAGTAAAGACAGGGCGAACACTGAAGCTTTCTTT. Protein product: CAWSKDRANTEAFF. This chain joins TRBV30 and TRBJ1-1, with 7 bases lining up with TRBD1. Germline V gene sequence: CDR1 GTSNPN, CDR2 SVGIG (reference sequence). V lost 2 bases to trimming and J lost 1 base; unmatched junction nucleotides: 4. The CDR3 loop spans 14 amino acids.

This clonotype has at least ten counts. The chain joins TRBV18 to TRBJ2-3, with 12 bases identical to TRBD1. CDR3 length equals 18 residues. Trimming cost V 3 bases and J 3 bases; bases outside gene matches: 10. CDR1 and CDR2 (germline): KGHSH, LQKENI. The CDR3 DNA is TGTGCCAGCTCACCTAGGGACAGGGGGCGACCAACGACAGATACGCAGTATTTT. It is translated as CASSPRDRGRPTTDTQYF. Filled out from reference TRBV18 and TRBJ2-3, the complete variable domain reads NAGVMQNPRHLVRRRGQEARLRCSPMKGHSHVYWYRQLPEEGLKFMVYLQKENIIDESGMPKERFSAEFPKEGPSILRIQQVVRGDSAAYFCASSPRDRGRPTTDTQYFGPGTRLTVL.

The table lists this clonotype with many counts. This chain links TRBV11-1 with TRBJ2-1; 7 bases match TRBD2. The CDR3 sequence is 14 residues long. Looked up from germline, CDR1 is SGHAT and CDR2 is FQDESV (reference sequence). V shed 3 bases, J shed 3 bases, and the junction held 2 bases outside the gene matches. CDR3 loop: CASSFASGYNEQFF. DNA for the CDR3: TGTGCCAGCAGCTTTGCTAGCGGCTACAATGAGCAGTTCTTC.

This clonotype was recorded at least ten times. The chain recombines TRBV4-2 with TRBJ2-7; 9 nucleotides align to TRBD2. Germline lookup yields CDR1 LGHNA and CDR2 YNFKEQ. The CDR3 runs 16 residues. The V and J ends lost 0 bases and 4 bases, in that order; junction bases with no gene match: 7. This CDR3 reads CASSQETASGGYEQYF. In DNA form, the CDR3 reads TGTGCCAGCAGCCAAGAGACCGCCAGCGGGGGGTACGAGCAGTACTTC.

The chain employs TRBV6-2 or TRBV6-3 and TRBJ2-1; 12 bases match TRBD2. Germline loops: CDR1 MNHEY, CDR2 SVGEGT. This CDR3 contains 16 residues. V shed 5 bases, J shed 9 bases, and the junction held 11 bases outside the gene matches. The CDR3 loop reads CASSSERLAGVGEQFF. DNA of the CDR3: TGTGCCAGCAGTAGCGAACGACTAGCGGGAGTTGGTGAGCAGTTCTTC.

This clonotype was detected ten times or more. This CDR3 is CASSLGLAGDKTGELFF. In DNA, the CDR3 is TGTGCCAGCAGCCTGGGACTAGCGGGAGATAAAACCGGGGAGCTGTTTTTT. The gene calls are TRBV7-2 and TRBJ2-2; 14 positions match TRBD2. The CDR3 is 17 amino acids. After removal of 5 bases from V and 5 bases from J, the junction contained 7 bases not matched to a gene. Germline V gene data show CDR1 as SGHTA and CDR2 as FQGNSA.

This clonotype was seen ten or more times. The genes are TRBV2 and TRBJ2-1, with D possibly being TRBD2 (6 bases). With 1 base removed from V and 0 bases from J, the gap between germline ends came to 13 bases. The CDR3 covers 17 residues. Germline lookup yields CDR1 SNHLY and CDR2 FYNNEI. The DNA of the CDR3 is TGTGCCAGCAGTGAAGGTGGGCGGGGAAGCTCCTACAATGAGCAGTTCTTC. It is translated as CASSEGGRGSSYNEQFF.

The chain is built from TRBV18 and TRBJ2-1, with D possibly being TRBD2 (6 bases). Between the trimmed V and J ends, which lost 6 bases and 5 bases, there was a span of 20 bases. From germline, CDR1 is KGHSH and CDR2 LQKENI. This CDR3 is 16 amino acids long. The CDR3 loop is CASSAMMLEGHNEQFF. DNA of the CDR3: TGTGCCAGCTCGGCTATGATGTTGGAGGGTCACAATGAGCAGTTCTTC.

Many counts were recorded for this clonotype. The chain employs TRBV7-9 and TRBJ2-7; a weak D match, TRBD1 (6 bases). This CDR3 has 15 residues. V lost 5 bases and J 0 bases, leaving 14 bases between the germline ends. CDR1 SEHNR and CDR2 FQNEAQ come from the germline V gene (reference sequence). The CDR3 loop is CASSNRTVSSYEQYF. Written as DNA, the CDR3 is TGTGCCAGCAGCAATAGGACAGTCAGCTCCTACGAGCAGTACTTC.

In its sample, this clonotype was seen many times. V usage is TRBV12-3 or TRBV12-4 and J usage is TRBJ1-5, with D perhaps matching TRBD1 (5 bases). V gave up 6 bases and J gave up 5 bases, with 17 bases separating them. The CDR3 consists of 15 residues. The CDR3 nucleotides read TGTGCCAGCAGCCCCGGGACTCAACGAGATCAGCCCCAGCATTTT. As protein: CASSPGTQRDQPQHF.

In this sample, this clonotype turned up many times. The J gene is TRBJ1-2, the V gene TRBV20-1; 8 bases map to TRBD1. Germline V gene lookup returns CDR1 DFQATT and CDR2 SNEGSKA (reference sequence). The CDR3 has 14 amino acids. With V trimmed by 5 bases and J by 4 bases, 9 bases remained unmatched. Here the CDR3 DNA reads TGCAGTGCTCTGCGACAGGGGATTTTCTATGGCTACACCTTC. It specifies CSALRQGIFYGYTF.

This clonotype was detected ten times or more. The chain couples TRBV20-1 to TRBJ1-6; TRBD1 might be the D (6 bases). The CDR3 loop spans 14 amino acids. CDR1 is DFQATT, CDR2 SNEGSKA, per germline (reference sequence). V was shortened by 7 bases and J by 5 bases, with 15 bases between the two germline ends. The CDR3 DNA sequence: TGCAGTGGGCCCACAGGGATCAATAATTCACCCCTCCACTTT. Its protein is CSGPTGINNSPLHF.